This T cell receptor beta chain was recovered during a study of blood T cell repertoires in COVID-19. Study information: Material from acute and convalescent COVID-19 was sourced from the United States, Italy and Spain. In each case, the material was cDNA or gDNA derived from T cells, B-cell-depleted T cells, or PBMCs.

The CDR3 is 15 amino acids. CDR1 is LGHNA, CDR2 YSLEER, per germline. J lost 7 bases, V lost 0 bases, and 6 bases had no gene match. Authors' analysis steps: Amplification of reference gene primers provided the estimated nucleated cell counts. Sequencing was performed with immunoSEQ multiplex PCR; in TCRdb, only in-frame clones are kept and a portion is missing. For V, J and clone size, that table is used; D and trimming come from the DNA. This table has about 120,000 clones, 70% to 90% appearing once. The chain links TRBV4-3 to TRBJ2-1; TRBD1 agrees at 7 bases. Source material: peripheral blood. The TCR sequence derives from a human donor in a cohort sampled during active COVID-19. CDR3 amino acids: CASSQDWDSRNEQFF. CDR3 nucleotide sequence: TGCGCCAGCAGCCAAGATTGGGACAGCCGGAATGAGCAGTTCTTC.